These 11 T cell receptor beta chains share one sample of origin, sequenced in a study of identical twins. TCRdb re-called the 5' RACE reads through MiXCR, storing one row per CDR3 protein. Of 400,000 to 550,000 distinct CDR3 sequences listed, around 20% are singletons. This sample also appeared in a second study, on T cells expressing NK-cell markers.

Sequences were obtained from CD4+ T cells sorted from blood. These receptors originate from a young woman in good health.

This clonotype was seen only a few times. The chain combines TRBV10-3 with TRBJ2-3; TRBD2 matches 11 bases. Germline V CDR1 and CDR2: ENHRY, SYGVKD. This CDR3 comprises 12 residues. The ends lost 9 bases at V and 5 bases at J; junction bases unmatched: 1. This CDR3 is CAIGTSGDTQYF. CDR3 nucleotide sequence: TGTGCCATAGGGACTAGCGGAGATACGCAGTATTTT.

This clonotype was seen a handful of times. The CDR3 DNA reads TGCGCCAGCAGCCAAGCACAGGTTGTAGACTATGGCTACACCTTC. Translating gives CASSQAQVVDYGYTF. The genes are TRBV4-1 and TRBJ1-2; tentatively, D is TRBD1 (5 bases). V lost 1 base and J lost 3, with 12 bases in between. The CDR3 spans 15 residues. CDR1 and CDR2 from the germline V gene are MGHRA and YSYEKL.

Ten or more counts support this clonotype. The chain links TRBV3-1 to TRBJ2-1; weak D call: TRBD2 (6 bases). Trimming took off 0 bases at V and 16 bases at J, with 13 bases between the two ends. The CDR3 consists of 12 residues. Germline-derived CDR1 and CDR2 are LGHDT and YNNKEL (reference sequence). The chain's CDR3 is CASSQEGLLLFF. CDR3 coding DNA: TGTGCCAGCAGCCAAGAGGGACTCCTCCTCTTCTTC.

The rearrangement uses TRBV10-1 and TRBJ2-2; 10 bases fit TRBD2. The germline V gene encodes CDR1 WNHNN and CDR2 SYGVQD (reference sequence). The ends lost 9 bases at V and 3 bases at J; junction bases unmatched: 7. The CDR3 loop spans 15 amino acids. The CDR3 protein is CARSPSGRDTGELFF. CDR3 in DNA: TGCGCCAGAAGTCCAAGCGGGAGGGACACCGGGGAGCTGTTTTTT.

This clonotype was seen more than once but under ten times. The chain links TRBV20-1 to TRBJ1-1, with D hard to call. V lost 0 bases and J lost 0, with 11 bases in between. The CDR3 is 15 residues long. Per the germline V gene, CDR1 is DFQATT and CDR2 is SNEGSKA (reference sequence). CDR3 residues: CSARDSGTLNTEAFF. The CDR3 nucleotides read TGCAGTGCTAGAGATTCGGGTACCTTGAACACTGAAGCTTTCTTT.

This clonotype is a singleton in its sample. The CDR3 nucleotides read TGCAGTGCTAGAGGAGGGACAATGGCGCCCGGGGCCCAGTACTTC. Protein sequence: CSARGGTMAPGAQYF. J is TRBJ2-5 and V is TRBV20-1; TRBD1 is a possible D gene (6 bases). Germline V gene sequence: CDR1 DFQATT, CDR2 SNEGSKA (reference sequence). V lost 1 base to trimming and J lost 9 bases, with 21 bases between them. The CDR3 length is 15 residues.

A note on this clonotype: The junction departs from the called germline gene at one end, perhaps through a read error. V usage is TRBV7-7 and J usage is TRBJ2-3, with 8 positions matching TRBD2. Germline CDR1 is SSHAT and CDR2 is FNYEAQ (reference sequence). This CDR3 is 18 amino acids long. CDR3 protein: CASSLPQSAGAPRDTQYF. CDR3 bases: TGTGCTAGCAGCTTACCTCAGTCAGCGGGGGCCCCGCGTGATACGCAGTATTTT.

This clonotype turned up a few times. CDR3 loop: CASSWLGAGANVLTF. CDR3 DNA sequence: TGTGCCAGCAGCTGGCTGGGGGCCGGGGCCAACGTCCTGACTTTC. The rearrangement joins TRBV5-5 to TRBJ2-6; D is possibly TRBD1 (6 bases). V shed 3 bases and J shed 4 bases, with 11 bases lying between them. Germline lookup yields CDR1 SGHKS and CDR2 YYEKEE (reference sequence). This CDR3 region has 15 residues.

As regards this clonotype: Relative to the germline gene, one junction end is altered; a read error may explain this. The genes are TRBV7-2 and TRBJ2-1; TRBD2 is a possible D gene (6 bases). This CDR3 comprises 14 residues. CDR1 is SGHTA and CDR2 is FQGNSA in the germline V gene. The chain's CDR3 is CASSLTSLGNEQLF. The CDR3 nucleotides are TGTGCCAGCAGCTTGACTAGTTTAGGCAATGAGCAGTTGTTC.

The CDR3 loop is CASARAGGKSEQYF. The CDR3 DNA is TGTGCCAGCGCCCGAGCGGGGGGTAAATCCGAGCAGTACTTC. The chain combines TRBV6-1 with TRBJ2-7; 9 nucleotides line up with TRBD2. Germline V lookup: CDR1 MNHNS, CDR2 SASEGT. J was trimmed by 6 bases and V by 8 bases; bases with no gene match: 11. This CDR3 is built from 14 residues.

This clonotype is medium-sized (0.01 to 0.1%) within its sample. This chain uses TRBV7-2 with TRBJ2-1; 10 bases are shared with TRBD2. The germline gives CDR1 SGHTA, CDR2 FQGNSA. This CDR3 comprises 17 residues. J was trimmed by 3 bases and V by 2 bases; bases with no gene match: 7. In DNA, the CDR3 is TGTGCCAGCAGCTTAAGGTCTAGCGGGAGATTCTACAATGAGCAGTTCTTC. This encodes CASSLRSSGRFYNEQFF.